This is a list of T cell receptor beta chains from one sample in a study of Graves' ophthalmopathy and Graves' hyperthyroidism. TCRdb ran MiXCR on the multiplex PCR reads and lists one entry per CDR3 protein. The sample records roughly 700,000 distinct CDR3 sequences, about 44% being singletons. The sequenced sample was peripheral blood. The receptors come from an adult man with Graves' ophthalmopathy. Each CDR3 is given with its conserved first and last residue. Fields, in order: V gene, D gene, clone size, J gene, CDR3 protein, CDR3 DNA. The D gene is left open where the match is weak. Clone size is shown for a subset of rows, as once, few, many or a class of expanded clone.

>TRBV7-9|.|many|TRBJ1-2
CASSGLAGELYGYTF
TGTGCCAGCAGTGGACTCGCAGGGGAACTATATGGCTACACCTTC
>TRBV29-1|.|.|TRBJ2-6
CSVGDNVLTF
TGCAGCGTTGGGGACAACGTCCTGACTTTC
>TRBV19|.|many|TRBJ1-1
CASFRRGNTEAFF
TGTGCCAGCTTTAGACGTGGGAACACTGAAGCTTTCTTT
>TRBV19|.|few|TRBJ2-7
CASSPGPSAIYEQYF
TGTGCCAGTAGCCCTGGGCCTAGCGCAATCTACGAGCAGTACTTC
>TRBV19|.|few|TRBJ1-5
CASSIAGFQPQHF
TGTGCCAGTAGTATCGCAGGGTTTCAGCCCCAGCATTTT
>TRBV10-3|TRBD1|many|TRBJ1-1
CAIKGTGEHTEAFF
TGTGCCATCAAAGGGACAGGGGAGCACACTGAAGCTTTCTTT
>TRBV7-2|.|.|TRBJ2-7
CASSAVRSFGQYF
TGTGCCAGCAGCGCGGTCCGGTCGTTCGGGCAGTACTTC
>TRBV9|.|many|TRBJ1-3
CASSVGGREYGNTIYF
TGTGCCAGCAGCGTAGGGGGCAGGGAATATGGAAACACCATATATTTT
>TRBV7-9|.|.|TRBJ2-7
CASSLVEDTYEQYF
TGTGCCAGCAGCTTAGTGGAAGACACCTACGAGCAGTACTTC
>TRBV10-3|TRBD1|.|TRBJ1-4
CASPGTGANEKLFF
TGTGCCAGCCCGGGCACAGGGGCGAATGAAAAACTGTTTTTT
>TRBV19|TRBD2|.|TRBJ2-5
CASRQAGGIHQETQYF
TGTGCCAGTAGACAGGCGGGGGGTATTCACCAAGAGACCCAGTACTTC
>TRBV20-1|TRBD2|.|TRBJ2-5
CSASRGRGRIAGDTETQYF
TGCAGTGCTAGCCGTGGTCGGGGGAGGATAGCGGGAGATACGGAGACCCAGTACTTC
>TRBV20-1|TRBD1|many|TRBJ1-6
CSAGGTGGNSPLHF
TGCAGTGCTGGGGGGACAGGGGGCAATTCACCCCTCCACTTT
>TRBV10-3|.|few|TRBJ2-7
CASGPLGFHEQYF
TGTGCCAGCGGTCCTCTAGGGTTCCACGAGCAGTACTTC
>TRBV2|.|.|TRBJ2-1
CASRSQRDNEQFF
TGTGCCAGCAGAAGCCAGCGGGACAATGAGCAGTTCTTC
>TRBV10-3|.|.|TRBJ2-7
CAIRGMTDYGYEQYF
TGTGCCATCAGGGGAATGACAGACTATGGCTACGAGCAGTACTTC
>TRBV29-1|.|many|TRBJ2-5
CSARQDMRETQYF
TGCAGCGCCAGACAGGATATGAGGGAGACCCAGTACTTC
>TRBV9|.|few|TRBJ1-2
CASSPQADFAQGIGYTF
TGTGCCAGCAGCCCACAGGCTGATTTTGCGCAGGGCATTGGCTACACCTTC
>TRBV2|.|many|TRBJ2-5
CASSARGPGRTQYF
TGTGCCAGCAGTGCGCGAGGCCCCGGCAGGACCCAGTACTTC
>TRBV10-3|.|.|TRBJ2-5
CAREPQETQYF
TGTGCTAGAGAGCCTCAAGAGACCCAGTACTTC
>TRBV12-3/TRBV12-4|TRBD1|.|TRBJ2-7
CASSRRDRGGREYF
TGTGCCAGCAGTCGCCGAGACAGGGGCGGTAGGGAGTACTTC
>TRBV7-8|TRBD1|.|TRBJ1-1
CASSASGTGEGTEAFF
TGTGCCAGCAGCGCCTCCGGGACAGGGGAAGGCACTGAAGCTTTCTTT
>TRBV15|TRBD2|.|TRBJ2-7
CASSPRQGLAGGFAYGQYF
TGTGCCAGCAGCCCTCGACAGGGACTAGCGGGAGGGTTCGCCTACGGGCAGTACTTC
>TRBV2|.|many|TRBJ1-5
CASRLGQHQPQHF
TGTGCCAGCAGGTTGGGGCAGCATCAGCCCCAGCATTTT
>TRBV10-3|.|.|TRBJ1-1
CAIRQVNTEAFF
TGTGCCATCAGGCAGGTGAACACTGAAGCTTTCTTT
>TRBV25-1|TRBD1|many|TRBJ1-4
CASSELGGATNEKLFF
TGTGCCAGCAGTGAATTAGGGGGCGCAACTAATGAAAAACTGTTTTTT
>TRBV10-3|.|.|TRBJ2-7
CASREDSPYEQYF
TGTGCCAGCAGAGAAGACAGTCCCTACGAGCAGTACTTC
>TRBV7-3|.|few|TRBJ1-1
CASSQRGGNTEAFF
TGTGCCAGCAGCCAAAGGGGGGGGAACACTGAAGCTTTCTTT
>TRBV19|.|many|TRBJ2-5
CASSRAVQETQYF
TGTGCCAGTAGTCGGGCTGTCCAAGAGACCCAGTACTTC
>TRBV9|TRBD1|.|TRBJ2-5
CAISQWSRGLGETQYF
TGTGCCATCAGCCAATGGTCGAGGGGGCTAGGGGAGACCCAGTACTTC
>TRBV29-1|TRBD1|.|TRBJ1-6
CSVEGTASGTSPLHF
TGCAGCGTGGAAGGGACAGCGTCTGGGACGTCACCCCTCCACTTT
>TRBV7-2|TRBD1|.|TRBJ1-3
CASSLTGQDGNTIYF
TGTGCCAGCAGCTTAACGGGACAGGACGGAAACACCATATATTTT
>TRBV5-6|.|few|TRBJ2-7
CASSSPGVNYEQYF
TGTGCCAGCAGCTCCCCCGGGGTGAACTACGAGCAGTACTTC
>TRBV2|TRBD2|.|TRBJ2-2
CASSLEGQREGNTGELFF
TGTGCCAGCAGTCTGGAGGGTCAGCGGGAGGGCAACACCGGGGAGCTGTTTTTT
>TRBV20-1|.|few|TRBJ1-4
CSASKGGGEKLFF
TGCAGTGCTAGCAAGGGGGGGGGTGAAAAACTGTTTTTT
>TRBV5-1|.|few|TRBJ2-7
CASSRKSGEQYF
TGCGCCAGCAGCCGAAAGTCGGGCGAGCAGTACTTC
>TRBV25-1|TRBD1|.|TRBJ2-2
CASSPDPRTGTRNTGELFF
TGTGCCAGCAGTCCCGACCCTAGGACAGGGACCAGAAACACCGGGGAGCTGTTTTTT
>TRBV29-1|TRBD1|many|TRBJ1-5
CSVALGQGDNQPQHF
TGCAGCGTTGCGTTGGGGCAGGGGGACAATCAGCCCCAGCATTTT
>TRBV9|.|.|TRBJ1-2
CASSVEPRRSYGYTF
TGTGCCAGCAGCGTAGAGCCCAGGAGGAGCTATGGCTACACCTTC
>TRBV25-1|TRBD1|.|TRBJ1-1
CASSQLTGQANTEAFF
TGTGCCAGCAGCCAACTCACGGGACAGGCTAACACTGAAGCTTTCTTT
>TRBV15|TRBD1|.|TRBJ2-7
CATSRASRTGQYF
TGTGCCACCAGCAGAGCTTCGCGGACAGGGCAGTACTTC
>TRBV2|TRBD1|.|TRBJ1-4
CASRGTGPTNEKLFF
TGTGCCAGCAGGGGGACAGGTCCTACTAATGAAAAACTGTTTTTT
>TRBV5-4|.|.|TRBJ2-5
CASSPSGGPPQETQYF
TGTGCCAGCAGCCCGTCCGGGGGGCCGCCCCAAGAGACCCAGTACTTC
>TRBV11-1|.|.|TRBJ2-5
CASSLRAWTRYQETQYF
TGTGCCAGCAGCTTACGGGCCTGGACGCGTTACCAAGAGACCCAGTACTTC